What follows is one T cell receptor beta chain and its context. These data are taken from a study of sequential checkpoint blockade in melanoma. CDR1 is SGHRS, CDR2 YFSETQ, per germline. V lost 2 bases and J lost 5, with 7 bases in between. This CDR3 is built from 12 residues. Stated treatment: randomized to nivolumab then ipilimumab (arm A) or the reverse (arm B). TCRdb's copy holds only in-frame clones and misses some; the assay was immunoSEQ multiplex PCR. The profile shows under 45,000 clones, 84% of them singletons. This material consisted of CD8+ T cells sorted from blood (inferred from file names), taken from a patient given nivolumab and ipilimumab in sequence. The V call is TRBV5-1, the J call TRBJ1-1; no reliable D call. The source is a human donor with melanoma. The CDR3 loop is CASSFGGTEAFF. CDR3 sequence (DNA): TGCGCCAGCAGCTTCGGTGGTACTGAAGCTTTCTTT.